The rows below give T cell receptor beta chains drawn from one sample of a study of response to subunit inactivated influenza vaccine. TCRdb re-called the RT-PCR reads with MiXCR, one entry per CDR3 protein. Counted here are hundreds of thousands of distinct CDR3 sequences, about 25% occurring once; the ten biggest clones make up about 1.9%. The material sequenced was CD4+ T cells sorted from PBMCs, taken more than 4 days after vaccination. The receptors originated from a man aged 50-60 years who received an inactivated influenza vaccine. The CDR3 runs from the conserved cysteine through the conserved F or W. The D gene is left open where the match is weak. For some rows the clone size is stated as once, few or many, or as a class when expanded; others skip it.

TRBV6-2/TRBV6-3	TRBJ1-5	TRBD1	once	TGTGCCAGCAGTCACAGGGGGCTGCCCCAGCATTTT	CASSHRGLPQHF
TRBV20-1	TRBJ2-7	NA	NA	TGCAGTGCTAGAGATCCTGCTACCTACGAGCAGTACTTC	CSARDPATYEQYF
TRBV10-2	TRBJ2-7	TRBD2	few	TGCGCCAGCCAACTAAGAGCGGGACTCAACTACGAGCAGTACTTC	CASQLRAGLNYEQYF
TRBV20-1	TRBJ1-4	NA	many	TGCAGTGTGCCGGCCCCGGGGGGAGAAAAACTGTTTTTT	CSVPAPGGEKLFF
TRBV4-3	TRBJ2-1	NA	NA	TGCGCCAGCAGCCAAGGTCCCTCTAGTAATGAGCAGTTCTTC	CASSQGPSSNEQFF
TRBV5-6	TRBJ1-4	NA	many	TGTGCCAGCACCCGGACGTTCACGGGGATTAATGAAAAACTGTTTTTT	CASTRTFTGINEKLFF
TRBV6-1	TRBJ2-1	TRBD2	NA	TGTGCCAGCAGTCGCACTTCTTCCAGCGGGAGGCATGAGCAGTTCTTC	CASSRTSSSGRHEQFF
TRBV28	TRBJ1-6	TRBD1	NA	TGTGCCATCCAAACAGGGGGCTATAATTCACCCCTCCACTTT	CAIQTGGYNSPLHF
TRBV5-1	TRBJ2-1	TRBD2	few	TGCGCCAGCAGCTCAGGACTAGACCTCAATGAGCAGTTCTTC	CASSSGLDLNEQFF
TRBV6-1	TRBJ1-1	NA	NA	TGTGCCAGCAGTGAGCACAGGACTGAAGCTTTCTTT	CASSEHRTEAFF
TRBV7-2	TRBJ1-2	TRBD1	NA	TGTGCCAGCAGCCAGGACAGGGGAAGTTATGGCTACACCTTC	CASSQDRGSYGYTF
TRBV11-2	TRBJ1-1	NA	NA	TGTGCCAGCAGCCAGCGAATCAGGGCGGAAGCTTTCTTT	CASSQRIRAEAFF
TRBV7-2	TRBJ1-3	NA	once	TGTGCCAGCAGCTTGTCCTGGAGCACTGGAAACACCATATATTTT	CASSLSWSTGNTIYF
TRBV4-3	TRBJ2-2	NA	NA	TGCGCCAGCAGCCAACTCGATAGGGGAAACACCGGGGAGCTGTTTTTT	CASSQLDRGNTGELFF
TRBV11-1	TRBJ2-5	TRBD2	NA	TGTGCCAGCAGCTCCTACCTCCGCGGACTAGCGAGATTCGCGGAGACCCAGTACTTC	CASSSYLRGLARFAETQYF
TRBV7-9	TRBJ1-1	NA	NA	TGTGCCAGCAGCTTTTTTCGTGCTGAAGCTTTCTTT	CASSFFRAEAFF
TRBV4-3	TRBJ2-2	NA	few	TGCGCCAGCAGCCCTTACGGGGCTGGAGCCGGGGAGCTGTTTTTT	CASSPYGAGAGELFF
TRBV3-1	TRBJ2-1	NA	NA	TGTGCCAGCAGCCAAGATTATGTCCATGAGCAGTTCTTC	CASSQDYVHEQFF
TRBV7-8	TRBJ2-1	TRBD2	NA	TGTGCCAGCAGCTTAGTAGCGGGGGGGCCTGGCTCCTACAATGAGCAGTTCTTC	CASSLVAGGPGSYNEQFF